This T cell receptor beta chain appears in the sequencing data of a study of blood T cell repertoires in COVID-19. As processed by the authors: Researchers report that nucleated cell counts were estimated from reference gene primer amplification. This table comes from immunoSEQ multiplex PCR, and its TCRdb copy is limited to in-frame clones, with some not included. The V and J calls and the clone size are those of that table, but D and trimming were determined from the DNA. Of 250,000 to 350,000 clones listed, about 86% are singletons. The Seattle patients joined while their infection was active and were tracked longitudinally afterward. CDR1 and CDR2 (germline): MNHNS, SASEGT. Trimming cost V 6 bases and J 6 bases; bases outside gene matches: 3. This CDR3 region has 13 residues.

The receptor was derived from an older person with COVID-19, enrolled during active disease. Sequenced: peripheral blood. This sequence joins TRBV6-1 and TRBJ1-5, with TRBD1 matching over 9 bases. CDR3 sequence (DNA): TGTGCCAGCAGCCTGACAGGGGGTCAGCCCCAGCATTTT. Its translation: CASSLTGGQPQHF.